This T cell receptor (beta chain) was profiled in a study of blood T cell repertoires in COVID-19. As for the study in general: Acute and convalescent COVID-19 samples came from the United States, Italy and Spain. PBMCs, B-cell-depleted T cells, or T cells provided the cDNA or gDNA that made up the material.

Germline lookup yields CDR1 GTSNPN and CDR2 SVGIG (reference sequence). The CDR3 has 15 amino acids. V was pared by 2 bases and J by 3 bases, with 3 bases of the junction left unmatched. Assay used: immunoSEQ multiplex PCR; TCRdb lists only in-frame clones, some missing. The sample lists roughly 190,000 clones, around 90% occurring once. The receptor was derived from a man in his sixties with active or convalescent COVID-19. Sequenced sample: peripheral blood. V gene TRBV30 combines with J gene TRBJ2-1, with TRBD2 matching 11 bases. The CDR3 protein is CAWSLAGGIYNEQFF. In DNA, the CDR3 is TGTGCCTGGAGTCTAGCGGGGGGCATCTACAATGAGCAGTTCTTC.